The 30 T cell receptor beta chains below come from one sample, sequenced in a study of OX40 agonist ivuxolimab in advanced cancers. Libraries were prepared by immunoSEQ multiplex PCR; TCRdb keeps only in-frame clonotypes and omits some of them. This sample yields about 71,000 clones, of which about 93% are seen a single time; about a sixth belongs to the top ten. Sequenced here: CD4+ or CD8+ T cells sorted from blood, sampled in a trial of the OX40 agonist ivuxolimab. The receptors shown here come from an adult with an advanced solid tumor such as melanoma, head and neck, liver or kidney cancer.

This clone was picked up one time. The chain has TRBV5-4 and TRBJ2-1; TRBD2 matches 11 bases. This CDR3 region has 15 residues. Germline V lookup: CDR1 SGHNT, CDR2 YYREEE (reference sequence). With V trimmed by 4 bases and J by 7 bases, 7 bases remained unmatched. CDR3 nucleotides: TGTGCCAGCAGCCCCCTAGCGGGAGGTGGGAATGAGCAGTTCTTC. Amino acid sequence: CASSPLAGGGNEQFF. Full variable domain (rest looked up from reference TRBV5-4 and TRBJ2-1): ETGVTQSPTHLIKTRGQQVTLRCSSQSGHNTVSWYQQALGQGPQFIFQYYREEENGRGNFPPRFSGLQFPNYSSELNVNALELDDSALYLCASSPLAGGGNEQFFGPGTRLTVL.

The CDR3 nucleotides are TGTGCCAGCAGCGTCACCCCCCACAATCAGCCCCAGCATTTT. This encodes CASSVTPHNQPQHF. The rearrangement links TRBV9 to TRBJ1-5, with D hard to call. Germline loops: CDR1 SGDLS, CDR2 YYNGEE. This CDR3 contains 14 residues. V was cut by 2 bases and J by 3 bases, with 9 bases left in between. Supplemented by reference TRBV9 and TRBJ1-5, the full variable domain reads DSGVTQTPKHLITATGQRVTLRCSPRSGDLSVYWYQQSLDQGLQFLIQYYNGEERAKGNILERFSAQQFPDLHSELNLSSLELGDSALYFCASSVTPHNQPQHFGDGTRLSIL.

The chain links TRBV6-5 to TRBJ1-6, with no clear D. The germline V gene encodes CDR1 MNHEY and CDR2 SVGAGI. CDR3 length equals 15 residues. Trimming took off 0 bases at V and 7 bases at J, with 10 bases between the two ends. CDR3 amino acids: CASSYSGFGNSPLHF. In nucleotides, the CDR3 is TGTGCCAGCAGTTACTCAGGGTTTGGGAATTCACCCCTCCACTTT.

The chain combines TRBV5-1 with TRBJ2-7; D is undetermined. V was clipped by 2 bases and J by 0 bases, with 12 bases between them. The V gene's germline CDR1 is SGHRS and CDR2 YFSETQ. The CDR3 has 15 amino acids. The CDR3 DNA reads as TGCGCCAGCAGCTTCTCCGTCACCTCCTCCTACGAGCAGTACTTC. As protein: CASSFSVTSSYEQYF.

This clone was recorded a few times. The J gene is TRBJ2-7, the V gene TRBV4-3, with D possibly being TRBD2 (6 bases). The CDR3 length is 14 residues. Per the germline V gene, CDR1 is LGHNA and CDR2 is YSLEER. V was shortened by 1 base and J by 6 bases, with 13 bases between the two germline ends. CDR3 region: CASSQGGTSTEQYF. CDR3 in DNA: TGCGCCAGCAGCCAAGGCGGTACTAGCACCGAGCAGTACTTC.

V and J are TRBV27 and TRBJ2-6; D gene ambiguous. V was cut by 4 bases and J by 2 bases, with 6 bases left in between. The V gene's germline CDR1 is MNHEY and CDR2 SMNVEV (reference sequence). There are 14 residues in the CDR3. CDR3 nucleotide sequence: TGTGCCAGCAGTTCACTCGCTGGGGCCAACGTCCTGACTTTC. It is translated as CASSSLAGANVLTF.

The chain couples TRBV2 to TRBJ2-1; 12 nucleotides agree with TRBD2. Trimming at V came to 6 bases and at J to 8 bases, leaving 8 bases not matched to a gene. This CDR3 comprises 15 residues. Germline values: CDR1 SNHLY, CDR2 FYNNEI. Written as DNA, the CDR3 is TGTGCCAGCAGGACCCTAGCGGGAGGGCCCCATGAGCAGTTCTTC. Amino acid sequence: CASRTLAGGPHEQFF.

The chain joins TRBV4-3 to TRBJ2-4; the D gene is possibly TRBD2 (6 bases). The CDR3 totals 16 residues. V lost 0 bases, J lost 6 bases, and 15 bases lay in between. Per the germline V gene, CDR1 is LGHNA and CDR2 is YSLEER. The CDR3 loop reads CASSQDARGSGNIQYF. The CDR3 DNA follows: TGCGCCAGCAGCCAAGATGCGAGGGGTAGCGGAAACATTCAGTACTTC.

As to this clone: A far larger clone is a single base away, which makes a read error likely. The chain has TRBV7-3 and TRBJ1-2, with a tentative D call TRBD1 (6 bases). This CDR3 region has 13 residues. The V end was cut by 3 bases, the J end by 3 bases, with 8 bases between. Germline CDR1 and CDR2: SGHTA and FQGTGA. DNA of the CDR3: TGTGCCAGCAGCTTTGAGGGGGACTATGGCTACACCTTC. The encoded protein is CASSFEGDYGYTF.

This chain uses TRBV27 with TRBJ2-7; no clear D. The germline V gene has CDR1 MNHEY and CDR2 SMNVEV (reference sequence). V was shortened by 2 bases and J by 3 bases, with 8 bases between the two germline ends. The CDR3 covers 13 residues. The CDR3 coding sequence is TGTGCCAGCAGTTTAACCTTATTCTACGAGCAGTACTTC. Protein sequence: CASSLTLFYEQYF.

V usage is TRBV4-1 and J usage is TRBJ2-7; TRBD2 agrees at 7 bases. Per germline, CDR1 MGHRA and CDR2 YSYEKL. This CDR3 spans 14 amino acids. V was pared by 6 bases and J by 6 bases, with 11 bases of the junction left unmatched. The CDR3 here is CASRLGLAEGEQYF. As DNA, the CDR3 is TGCGCCAGCAGGCTGGGGCTAGCGGAAGGCGAGCAGTACTTC.

The V call is TRBV9, the J call TRBJ2-3; a possible D gene is TRBD2 (7 bases). With 4 bases removed from V and 0 bases from J, the gap between germline ends came to 18 bases. Germline lookup yields CDR1 SGDLS and CDR2 YYNGEE. CDR3 length: 17 amino acids. The CDR3 protein is CASSSEVGGGSTDTQYF. The CDR3 DNA sequence: TGTGCCAGCAGCTCAGAGGTTGGCGGGGGCAGCACAGATACGCAGTATTTT.

The V and J genes are TRBV5-1 and TRBJ2-2; the D is unclear. The V gene lost 1 base and the J gene lost 6 bases, with 13 bases spanning the gap. Germline V lookup: CDR1 SGHRS, CDR2 YFSETQ. CDR3 length equals 15 residues. The CDR3 DNA sequence: TGCGCCAGCAGCTTGACTACCGCTCCTCCCGGGGAGCTGTTTTTT. Translation gives CASSLTTAPPGELFF.

This chain connects TRBV4-1 to TRBJ1-2; D uncertain. The CDR3 extends over 15 amino acids. The germline gives CDR1 MGHRA, CDR2 YSYEKL. The germline V and J ends were trimmed by 1 base and 6 bases, with 15 bases remaining between them. CDR3 loop: CASSQVPFGEDGYTF. For the CDR3, the DNA is TGCGCCAGCAGCCAAGTCCCCTTCGGAGAAGATGGCTACACCTTC.

The chain links TRBV4-3 to TRBJ2-7, with D hard to call. Germline CDR1 and CDR2: LGHNA and YSLEER. Trimming took 0 bases from V and 3 from J, leaving 15 bases between them. This CDR3 comprises 16 residues. CDR3 sequence: CASSQDFNSPYYEQYF. The CDR3 nucleotides read TGCGCCAGCAGCCAAGATTTTAACAGCCCCTACTACGAGCAGTACTTC.

This chain joins TRBV7-9 and TRBJ1-5; a possible D gene is TRBD1 (6 bases). V dropped 5 bases and J dropped 6 bases, with 14 bases sitting between them. This CDR3 region has 14 residues. CDR1 and CDR2 (germline): SEHNR, FQNEAQ (reference sequence). CDR3 amino acids: CASSPGGAGQPQHF. The CDR3 region has the DNA TGTGCCAGCAGCCCGGGGGGGGCCGGTCAGCCCCAGCATTTT.

This chain links TRBV4-1 with TRBJ1-3; D unresolved. This CDR3 spans 17 amino acids. With 0 bases removed from V and 2 bases from J, the gap between germline ends came to 14 bases. The germline gives CDR1 MGHRA, CDR2 YSYEKL. In nucleotides, the CDR3 is TGCGCCAGCAGCCAAGATAACTACCCAAACCCTGGAAACACCATATATTTT. Protein product: CASSQDNYPNPGNTIYF.

V and J are TRBV4-3 and TRBJ1-4; D remains ambiguous. The germline V and J ends were trimmed by 0 bases and 7 bases, with 3 bases remaining between them. This CDR3 is built from 12 residues. Looked up from germline, CDR1 is LGHNA and CDR2 is YSLEER. The CDR3 bases are TGCGCCAGCAGCCAAGAGGGTGAAAAACTGTTTTTT. Translation gives CASSQEGEKLFF.

The chain combines TRBV27 with TRBJ1-4, with D possibly matching TRBD1 (6 bases). Germline V lookup: CDR1 MNHEY, CDR2 SMNVEV (reference sequence). Trimming took 3 bases from V and 5 from J, leaving 10 bases between them. CDR3 size: 14 residues. CDR3 loop: CASSLRQGNEKLFF. The CDR3, as DNA: TGTGCCAGCAGTTTGCGGCAGGGGAATGAAAAACTGTTTTTT.

V and J are TRBV27 and TRBJ1-3; D ambiguous. The CDR3 consists of 15 residues. Germline CDR1 and CDR2: MNHEY and SMNVEV (reference sequence). V lost 2 bases and J lost 0, with 8 bases in between. DNA of the CDR3: TGTGCCAGCAGTTTAACGGGCAACTCTGGAAACACCATATATTTT. Translation gives CASSLTGNSGNTIYF.

The CDR3 bases are TGTGCCAGCAGCGAGAGGCCGGCTGAGCAGTTCTTC. It is translated as CASSERPAEQFF. This rearrangement joins TRBV2 to TRBJ2-1; no reliable D call. Trimming pared 6 bases from V and 9 bases from J, leaving 12 bases between. Germline CDR1 SNHLY, CDR2 FYNNEI. The CDR3 totals 12 residues. The full variable domain, its missing parts supplied by reference TRBV2 and TRBJ2-1, is EPEVTQTPSHQVTQMGQEVILRCVPISNHLYFYWYRQILGQKVEFLVSFYNNEISEKSEIFDDQFSVERPDGSNFTLKIRSTKLEDSAMYFCASSERPAEQFFGPGTRLTVL.

The chain recombines TRBV7-6 with TRBJ2-7, with D possibly matching TRBD2 (6 bases). Germline V CDR1 and CDR2: SGHVS, FNYEAQ. Between the trimmed V and J ends, which lost 3 bases and 0 bases, there was a span of 12 bases. This CDR3 region has 15 residues. CDR3 coding DNA: TGTGCCAGCAGCTTGAATGCGGGGCCCTCCTACGAGCAGTACTTC. Its protein is CASSLNAGPSYEQYF.

This chain uses TRBV4-1 with TRBJ1-1; no definite D call. There are 15 residues in the CDR3. Per germline, CDR1 MGHRA and CDR2 YSYEKL. V lost 2 bases and J 11 bases, leaving 21 bases between the germline ends. CDR3 bases: TGCGCCAGCAGCCAAATAAGAAAGTGGCCAAGAAGGGCTTTCTTT. Its protein product is CASSQIRKWPRRAFF.

The V and J genes are TRBV7-3 and TRBJ2-7, with D perhaps TRBD1 (6 bases). The germline gives CDR1 SGHTA, CDR2 FQGTGA. CDR3 length equals 13 residues. With 5 bases removed from V and 2 bases from J, the gap between germline ends came to 10 bases. CDR3 nucleotides: TGTGCCAGCAGCAAGGGACATCCCTACGAGCAGTACTTC. Protein product: CASSKGHPYEQYF.

The chain links TRBV4-3 to TRBJ2-7, with TRBD2 matching over 9 bases. Germline loops: CDR1 LGHNA, CDR2 YSLEER. The J segment lost 4 bases and the V segment lost 1 base, leaving 5 bases of the junction unmatched. The CDR3 runs to 15 residues. CDR3 region: CASSQGAGGRYEQYF. Written as DNA, the CDR3 is TGCGCCAGCAGCCAAGGTGCGGGGGGGCGGTACGAGCAGTACTTC.

This chain links TRBV5-6 with TRBJ1-2; perhaps TRBD1 as D (6 bases). Per germline, CDR1 SGHDT and CDR2 YYEEEE. The V gene lost 1 base and the J gene lost 0 bases, with 16 bases spanning the gap. This CDR3 has 17 amino acids. The CDR3 coding sequence is TGTGCCAGCAGCTTGCCAGGGGCCCCCTTGGCTAACTATGGCTACACCTTC. This codes for CASSLPGAPLANYGYTF.

The chain carries TRBV7-6 and TRBJ2-7, with 13 nucleotides matching TRBD2. CDR1 and CDR2 (germline): SGHVS, FNYEAQ. With 0 bases clipped from V and 5 bases from J, the junction kept 7 bases outside the gene matches. There are 17 residues in the CDR3. The DNA of the CDR3 is TGTGCCAGCAGCTTAGCCCGACTAGCGGGAGGCAGGAACGAGCAGTACTTC. Translating it yields CASSLARLAGGRNEQYF.

V usage is TRBV4-3 and J usage is TRBJ2-3, with D possibly being TRBD1 (6 bases). V gave up 5 bases and J gave up 2 bases, with 11 bases separating them. Germline CDR1 reads LGHNA; CDR2 reads YSLEER. This CDR3 has 14 residues. CDR3 region: CASSFGQSTDTQYF. Written as DNA, the CDR3 is TGCGCCAGCAGCTTTGGACAGTCCACAGATACGCAGTATTTT.

The V gene is TRBV7-2, the J gene TRBJ1-2; D perhaps matches TRBD1 (6 bases). The CDR3 runs 14 residues. Trimming left V 5 bases short and J 7 bases short, with 17 bases between. Germline CDR1 is SGHTA and CDR2 is FQGNSA. The CDR3 protein is CASSPSGGGSGYTF. The DNA for the CDR3 is TGTGCCAGCAGCCCCTCGGGGGGGGGCTCTGGCTACACCTTC.

The rearrangement uses TRBV25-1 and TRBJ2-2, with a possible D match to TRBD2 (6 bases). The germline gives CDR1 MGHDK, CDR2 SYGVNS. CDR3 size: 13 residues. V lost 8 bases and J lost 5, with 12 bases in between. The CDR3 bases are TGTGCCAGCTCCTGGGGGGAGACCGGGGAGCTGTTTTTT. It encodes CASSWGETGELFF.